This T cell receptor beta chain was profiled in a study of shared clonotypes between healthy human individuals. For this clone: The germline gene is not matched at one end of the junction; a read error may be the cause.

The repertoire was sequenced with immunoSEQ multiplex PCR; TCRdb's copy has only in-frame clones and lacks some. The sample has more than 850,000 clones; about 84% are singletons. Splitting of CD4+ cells produced CD45RA+ naive and CD45RA-negative memory subsets. Germline V gene sequence: CDR1 MNHNS, CDR2 SASEGT. The CDR3 length is 16 residues. The source is a man between 18 and 35 years old in good health. Some clones in this sample may be carry-over from other donors' samples. What was sequenced was memory CD4+ T cells from PBMCs. Subset here: CD45RA-negative fraction. This chain links TRBV6-1 with TRBJ2-3; 10 bases line up with TRBD2. The CDR3: CASREGASGSPDTQYF. The CDR3 DNA follows: TGTGCCAGCAGGGAAGGGGCTAGCGGGAGTCCAGATACGCAGTATTTT.